The next 15 T cell receptor beta chains were all read from a single sample in a study of blood T cell repertoires in COVID-19. Sequencing was performed with immunoSEQ multiplex PCR; in TCRdb, only in-frame clones are kept and a portion is missing. The sample includes approximately 280,000 clones, approximately 91% seen only once; the top ten take about 8.5%. Sequenced input: peripheral blood. These receptors all stem from a young man with active or convalescent COVID-19.

The rearrangement uses TRBV5-4 and TRBJ2-1; TRBD1 is a possible D gene (6 bases). The CDR3 loop spans 13 amino acids. CDR1 SGHNT and CDR2 YYREEE come from the germline V gene (reference sequence). With 3 bases removed from V and 10 bases from J, the gap between germline ends came to 14 bases. The CDR3 DNA sequence: TGTGCCAGCAGCTCCCGACAGGAGAGGGAGCAGTTCTTC. Translated, it gives CASSSRQEREQFF. Using reference TRBV5-4 and TRBJ2-1 for the parts outside the CDR3, the full variable domain is ETGVTQSPTHLIKTRGQQVTLRCSSQSGHNTVSWYQQALGQGPQFIFQYYREEENGRGNFPPRFSGLQFPNYSSELNVNALELDDSALYLCASSSRQEREQFFGPGTRLTVL.

The chain combines TRBV7-9 with TRBJ1-1; maybe TRBD1 (5 bases). The CDR3 covers 12 residues. V gave up 5 bases and J gave up 4 bases, with 8 bases separating them. Germline CDR1 reads SEHNR; CDR2 reads FQNEAQ (reference sequence). CDR3 coding DNA: TGTGCCAGCAGCCAGGGAGGCACTGAAGCTTTCTTT. It encodes CASSQGGTEAFF.

V gene TRBV7-9 combines with J gene TRBJ2-1; 8 bases agree with TRBD2. Looked up from germline, CDR1 is SEHNR and CDR2 is FQNEAQ (reference sequence). The CDR3 is 13 residues long. Losses at the gene ends were 6 bases for V and 10 bases for J; bases not matched to a gene: 8. CDR3 protein: CASSTSGPSEQFF. CDR3 bases: TGTGCCAGCAGTACTAGCGGCCCTAGCGAGCAGTTCTTC. The variable domain in full, completed from reference TRBV7-9 and TRBJ2-1, reads DTGVSQNPRHKITKRGQNVTFRCDPISEHNRLYWYRQTLGQGPEFLTYFQNEAQLEKSRLLSDRFSAERPKGSFSTLEIQRTEQGDSAMYLCASSTSGPSEQFFGPGTRLTVL.

This clone appeared a few times. This chain joins TRBV11-2 and TRBJ2-7, with D perhaps TRBD1 (6 bases). This CDR3 region has 15 residues. Germline assignment: CDR1 SGHAT and CDR2 FQNNGV. Trimming shortened V by 2 bases and J by 4 bases, and 15 bases separated the two germline ends. The CDR3, as DNA: TGTGCCAGCAGCTTAAAAACGGGACACTATTACGAGCAGTACTTC. It specifies CASSLKTGHYYEQYF.

The chain is built from TRBV4-1 and TRBJ1-4; 11 bases are a match to TRBD1. CDR1 MGHRA and CDR2 YSYEKL come from the germline V gene. CDR3 length equals 16 residues. Trimming took 4 bases from V and 8 from J; bases not matched to a gene: 9. CDR3 in amino acids: CASSPLGQGEVEKLFF. DNA of the CDR3: TGCGCCAGCAGCCCCCTGGGACAGGGGGAAGTGGAAAAACTGTTTTTT.

The chain links TRBV5-1 to TRBJ2-5; D not resolved. Per germline, CDR1 SGHRS and CDR2 YFSETQ. V lost 4 bases and J lost 1, with 11 bases in between. This CDR3 contains 14 residues. The CDR3 nucleotides are TGCGCCAGCAGCCCTCTTAACAGCCAAGAGACCCAGTACTTC. Translated: CASSPLNSQETQYF.

In DNA, the CDR3 is TGTGCCAGCAGCTTGCCCCTCACTGAAGCTTTCTTT. It is translated as CASSLPLTEAFF. The V and J genes are TRBV5-6 and TRBJ1-1; D is ambiguous. The germline gives CDR1 SGHDT, CDR2 YYEEEE. The CDR3 is 12 amino acids. Trimming pared 1 base from V and 4 bases from J, leaving 5 bases between.

The sample holds one count of this clone. The V and J genes are TRBV4-1 and TRBJ2-3; TRBD2 agrees at 12 bases. The CDR3 length is 22 residues. Germline trimming cut 2 bases from V and 2 bases from J; bases unmatched to any gene: 20. Germline lookup yields CDR1 MGHRA and CDR2 YSYEKL. CDR3 region: CASSQYSILTRTSGAYTDTQYF. CDR3 nucleotides: TGCGCCAGCAGCCAATATTCGATTTTAACCCGGACTAGCGGGGCCTACACAGATACGCAGTATTTT.

The chain has TRBV27 and TRBJ1-6; D uncertain. V was clipped by 5 bases and J by 5 bases, with 7 bases between them. CDR1 is MNHEY and CDR2 is SMNVEV in the germline V gene (reference sequence). This CDR3 has 13 residues. Written as DNA, the CDR3 is TGTGCCAGCAGTCCTACTGATAATTCACCCCTCCACTTT. Translation gives CASSPTDNSPLHF.

The chain links TRBV15 to TRBJ1-5, with D possibly TRBD1 on 6 matching bases. The V gene's germline CDR1 is LNHNV and CDR2 YYDKDF (reference sequence). The CDR3 is 15 residues long. V dropped 1 base and J dropped 4 bases, with 11 bases sitting between them. CDR3 in amino acids: CATSRARTANQPQHF. CDR3 nucleotides: TGTGCCACCAGCAGAGCCCGGACAGCTAATCAGCCCCAGCATTTT.

This clone was seen once. The chain is built from TRBV7-2 and TRBJ2-1, with D maybe TRBD2 (6 bases). Trimming stripped 0 bases from V and 3 bases from J, with 15 bases between. The germline V gene encodes CDR1 SGHTA and CDR2 FQGNSA. The length of the CDR3 is 17 residues. The CDR3 DNA reads as TGTGCCAGCAGCTTAGCGGCGGGGCAGGGCCTCTACAATGAGCAGTTCTTC. As protein: CASSLAAGQGLYNEQFF. Combining the CDR3 with reference TRBV7-2 and TRBJ2-1 gives the whole variable domain GAGVSQSPSNKVTEKGKDVELRCDPISGHTALYWYRQSLGQGLEFLIYFQGNSAPDKSGLPSDRFSAERTGGSVSTLTIQRTQQEDSAVYLCASSLAAGQGLYNEQFFGPGTRLTVL.

V usage is TRBV7-9 and J usage is TRBJ2-2; 7 bases fit TRBD2. Germline CDR1 and CDR2: SEHNR and FQNEAQ (reference sequence). The CDR3 has 16 residues. The J segment lost 7 bases and the V segment lost 5 bases, leaving 13 bases of the junction unmatched. The CDR3, as DNA: TGTGCCAGCAGCCCGCTAACGGGACTATTTGGCGGGGAGCTGTTTTTT. It encodes CASSPLTGLFGGELFF.

This clone was observed a single time. This chain joins TRBV15 and TRBJ2-1; D may be TRBD1 (6 bases). Per germline, CDR1 LNHNV and CDR2 YYDKDF (reference sequence). The CDR3 contains 13 residues. Trimming left V 2 bases short and J 10 bases short, with 12 bases between. This CDR3 reads CATSRPSRGEQFF. The DNA of the CDR3 is TGTGCCACCAGCAGACCTAGCAGGGGAGAGCAGTTCTTC.

The chain has TRBV9 and TRBJ2-7; 13 positions match TRBD2. V was clipped by 0 bases and J by 4 bases; unmatched bases: 7. Germline V gene lookup returns CDR1 SGDLS and CDR2 YYNGEE. The CDR3 covers 17 residues. CDR3 sequence: CASSVGTSGGVGYEQYF. The CDR3 region has the DNA TGTGCCAGCAGCGTAGGCACTAGCGGGGGGGTTGGATACGAGCAGTACTTC.

CDR3 nucleotide sequence: TGTGCCAGCAGTGAAGGGGACAACACAGATACGCAGTATTTT. Residues: CASSEGDNTDTQYF. J is TRBJ2-3 and V is TRBV6-4; possible D gene TRBD1, 6 bases. Trimming left V 3 bases short and J 2 bases short, with 9 bases between. The CDR3 runs 14 residues. Germline V gene lookup returns CDR1 MRHNA and CDR2 SNTAGT.